This T cell receptor beta chain originates from a study of T cells in Graves' hyperthyroidism and ophthalmopathy. This clonotype was recorded many times. Researchers amplified the TCR beta CDR3 regions from RNA transcripts. First-round RT-PCR with HTBI primers amplified the TCR CDR3 region. TCRdb called the multiplex PCR reads again in MiXCR, with one record for every CDR3 protein. Counted here are hundreds of thousands of distinct CDR3 sequences, over 11% occurring once; the ten biggest clones make up 20% to 25%. V lost 6 bases and J lost 8, with 17 bases in between. CDR3 length: 14 residues. Germline CDR1 is SNHLY and CDR2 is FYNNEI.

The gene calls are TRBV2 and TRBJ2-1; D is ambiguous. The receptor's source is a woman in her thirties with Graves' hyperthyroidism. The specimen sequenced was blood. The CDR3 region is CASRDGLGGDEQFF. CDR3 DNA: TGTGCCAGCAGAGATGGGCTGGGTGGGGATGAGCAGTTCTTC.